A selection of T cell receptor beta chains follows, all from one sample in a study of technical replicates of blood from several donors. Libraries were prepared by immunoSEQ multiplex PCR; TCRdb keeps only in-frame clonotypes and omits some of them. The sample has 50,000 to 70,000 clones, approximately 87% seen once; the top ten hold 4.5% to 5%. Sample: PBMCs. The receptor set was obtained from a human donor in good health. Some clones in this sample may be carry-over from other donors' samples. The CDR3 runs from the conserved cysteine through the conserved F or W. A D gene is named only where the DNA matches it firmly. The listing skips clone size in some rows; elsewhere it reads once, few, many or a size class.

>NA|TRBV5-1|NA|TRBJ1-4|13
TGCGCCAGCGCCCGGGACAACGGTAATGGACTGTTTTTT
CASARDNGNGLFF
>NA|TRBV4-2|TRBD2|TRBJ2-3|17
TGTGCCAGCAGCCAGAGAGCGGGAGGTGCCCCAGGAGATACGCAGTATTTT
CASSQRAGGAPGDTQYF
>NA|TRBV7-3|TRBD2|TRBJ2-3|15
TGTGCCAGCAGCTTAAGCGGGGGGCGCGCAGATACGCAGTATTTT
CASSLSGGRADTQYF
>NA|TRBV11-1|TRBD1|TRBJ2-7|15
TGTGCCAGCAGCTTAGGACAGGGTGGATTAGACGAGCAGTACTTC
CASSLGQGGLDEQYF
>NA|TRBV21-1|NA|TRBJ2-7|15
TGTGCCAGCAGCAATCTTACTAGCGGGGGCCACGAGCAGTACTTC
CASSNLTSGGHEQYF
>NA|TRBV15|NA|TRBJ1-3|17
TGTGCCACCAGCAGAGATATTGGTAGATTCTCTGGAAACACCATATATTTT
CATSRDIGRFSGNTIYF
>NA|TRBV30|NA|TRBJ1-1|13
TGTGCCAGAGAGCGGGGGAAGTACACTGAAGCTTTCTTT
CARERGKYTEAFF
>NA|TRBV18|NA|TRBJ1-1|13
TGTGCCAGCGAGGGGACTCGGGGCACTGAAGCTTTCTTT
CASEGTRGTEAFF
>NA|TRBV2|TRBD2|TRBJ2-3|15
TGTGCCAGCGGTACTAGCGGGGGGGTCTCAGATACGCAGTATTTT
CASGTSGGVSDTQYF
>NA|TRBV7-3|NA|TRBJ2-3|14
TGTGCCAGCAGCCCCTATGTTGGCACAGATACGCAGTATTTT
CASSPYVGTDTQYF
>NA|TRBV21-1|NA|TRBJ1-5|16
TGTGCCAGCTGCGCCCGGGACAGGATTTTCAATCAGCCCCAGCATTTT
CASCARDRIFNQPQHF
>NA|TRBV25-1|TRBD2|TRBJ2-1|16
TGTGCCAGCAGTGAATCTAGCCTAGCGGTCTACAATGAGCAGTTCTTC
CASSESSLAVYNEQFF
>few|TRBV7-2|NA|TRBJ1-2|13
TGTGCCAGCAGCCCTGACAGTCAGTATGGCTACACCTTC
CASSPDSQYGYTF
>NA|TRBV11-2|NA|TRBJ2-7|15
TGTGCCAGCAGCTTACTACAGGGTAGATCCTACGAGCAGTACTTC
CASSLLQGRSYEQYF
>NA|TRBV19|TRBD1|TRBJ2-5|14
TGTGCCAGTAGTATGCAGGGGGCAATTGAGACCCAGTACTTC
CASSMQGAIETQYF
>NA|TRBV5-8|TRBD1|TRBJ2-2|15
TGTGCCAGCAGCAAGGACAGGGGGCTTGGCGGGGAGCTGTTTTTT
CASSKDRGLGGELFF
>NA|TRBV7-8|TRBD2|TRBJ2-2|15
TGTGCCAGCAGGGCTAGCGGGAGCGAAACCGGGGAGCTGTTTTTT
CASRASGSETGELFF
>NA|TRBV7-9|NA|TRBJ2-2|15
TGTGCCAGCAGCTCGACACGACAGAACACCGGGGAGCTGTTTTTT
CASSSTRQNTGELFF
>NA|TRBV9|NA|TRBJ1-1|14
TGTGCCAGCAGCGTAGGGTTCGGGAACACTGAAGCTTTCTTT
CASSVGFGNTEAFF
>NA|TRBV9|NA|TRBJ1-1|15
TGTGCCAGCAGCCCTCGGGGGGGAACGAACACTGAAGCTTTCTTT
CASSPRGGTNTEAFF
>NA|TRBV7-3|NA|TRBJ2-6|12
TGTGCCAGCAGCCCCAGGGCCAACGTCCTGACTTTC
CASSPRANVLTF
>few|TRBV10-2|NA|TRBJ1-1|12
TGCGCCAGCAGTCCCGGGGTGACTGAAGCTTTCTTT
CASSPGVTEAFF
>NA|TRBV7-2|TRBD2|TRBJ2-1|14
TGTGCCAGCAGCCTTAGCGGGGGGGCTAATGAGCAGTTCTTC
CASSLSGGANEQFF
>NA|TRBV7-9|NA|TRBJ2-7|13
TGTGCCAGCAGCACGGGACTTTCCTACGAGCAGTACTTC
CASSTGLSYEQYF
>NA|TRBV4-1|NA|TRBJ2-3|15
TGCGCCAGCAGCCACAGTGGAGCTTTCACAGATACGCAGTATTTT
CASSHSGAFTDTQYF
>NA|TRBV4-3|TRBD1|TRBJ2-3|14
TGCGCCAGCAGCGCCGGGACAGGAACAGATACGCAGTATTTT
CASSAGTGTDTQYF
>NA|TRBV30|TRBD1|TRBJ1-2|13
TGTGCCTGGAGGCAGGCAGGGGGCGATGGCTACACCTTC
CAWRQAGGDGYTF
>once|TRBV5-1|NA|TRBJ2-1|18
TGCGCCAGCAGCATCACCCGTAGCGGCCGGGGGGCGGGAAATGAGCAGTTCTTC
CASSITRSGRGAGNEQFF